Reported below is one TCR beta chain. Sequencing was performed with immunoSEQ multiplex PCR; in TCRdb, only in-frame clones are kept and a portion is missing. The table shows around 190,000 clones, with 82% occurring only once. The data were obtained in a study of blood T cell repertoires in COVID-19. Study-level background: The United States, Italy and Spain provided the acute and convalescent COVID-19 samples.

The CDR3 spans 15 residues. V gave up 6 bases and J gave up 4 bases, with 18 bases separating them. Germline lookup yields CDR1 MNHEY and CDR2 SMNVEV (reference sequence). This clonotype was obtained from a woman aged 60-70 years with COVID-19, enrolled during active disease. Sequenced sample: peripheral blood. The rearrangement uses TRBV27 and TRBJ1-1; no definite D call. The CDR3 region is CASRDRYSPLTEAFF. The CDR3 region has the DNA TGTGCCAGCAGAGACCGGTACAGCCCCCTCACTGAAGCTTTCTTT.